This is a list of T cell receptor beta chains from one sample in a study of cytomegalovirus exposure and HLA in healthy donors. Some clones are missing from TCRdb's copy, which holds only in-frame ones; the method was immunoSEQ multiplex PCR. The repertoire holds around 68,000 clones, with roughly four fifths as singletons. Sequenced material: PBMCs. All receptors come from a woman aged 25-40 years in good health and CMV-seropositive. Each CDR3 is given with its conserved first and last residue. A D gene is named only where the DNA matches it firmly. Not every row has a clone size; where given, it reads once, few, many or a size class.

d_call: -; j_call: TRBJ2-7; clone_size: -; v_call: TRBV30; cdr3_aa: CAWSVRRGGYEQYF; cdr3_nt: TGTGCCTGGAGTGTACGTAGGGGCGGCTACGAGCAGTACTTC
d_call: TRBD1; j_call: TRBJ1-2; clone_size: -; v_call: TRBV30; cdr3_aa: CACREDRGHGYTF; cdr3_nt: TGTGCCTGCCGTGAGGACAGGGGACATGGCTACACCTTC
d_call: -; j_call: TRBJ1-1; clone_size: -; v_call: TRBV7-2; cdr3_aa: CASSLLFVNTEAFF; cdr3_nt: TGTGCCAGCAGCTTATTGTTCGTGAACACTGAAGCTTTCTTT
d_call: -; j_call: TRBJ2-7; clone_size: -; v_call: TRBV29-1; cdr3_aa: CSVGAQGLIEQYF; cdr3_nt: TGCAGCGTTGGGGCGCAGGGGCTAATCGAGCAGTACTTC
d_call: TRBD2; j_call: TRBJ2-2; clone_size: -; v_call: TRBV30; cdr3_aa: CAWSVELGRREGYTGELFF; cdr3_nt: TGTGCCTGGAGTGTGGAACTTGGGCGTAGGGAGGGTTACACCGGGGAGCTGTTTTTT
d_call: -; j_call: TRBJ2-7; clone_size: -; v_call: TRBV25-1; cdr3_aa: CASSESGPSSYEQYF; cdr3_nt: TGTGCCAGCAGTGAATCAGGCCCCAGCTCCTACGAGCAGTACTTC
d_call: TRBD2; j_call: TRBJ2-5; clone_size: -; v_call: TRBV10-1; cdr3_aa: CASSSGLAGSETQYF; cdr3_nt: TGCGCCAGCAGTTCGGGACTAGCGGGATCGGAGACCCAGTACTTC
d_call: -; j_call: TRBJ2-1; clone_size: -; v_call: TRBV5-4; cdr3_aa: CASSPSSAYNEQFF; cdr3_nt: TGTGCCAGCAGCCCCTCCTCAGCGTACAATGAGCAGTTCTTC
d_call: -; j_call: TRBJ1-2; clone_size: -; v_call: TRBV28; cdr3_aa: CASSATGTTSGYTF; cdr3_nt: TGTGCCAGCAGTGCAACCGGGACAACTAGTGGCTACACCTTC
d_call: -; j_call: TRBJ2-7; clone_size: -; v_call: TRBV7-2; cdr3_aa: CASSLESRVLYEQYF; cdr3_nt: TGTGCCAGCAGCTTAGAAAGCAGGGTCCTCTACGAGCAGTACTTC
d_call: -; j_call: TRBJ2-3; clone_size: -; v_call: TRBV21-1; cdr3_aa: CASSRSPGFGFTDTQYF; cdr3_nt: TGTGCCAGCAGCCGTAGTCCAGGGTTCGGTTTCACAGATACGCAGTATTTT
d_call: -; j_call: TRBJ2-3; clone_size: -; v_call: TRBV4-1; cdr3_aa: CASSQDRTKDTQYF; cdr3_nt: TGCGCCAGCAGCCAAGATCGGACTAAAGATACGCAGTATTTT
d_call: -; j_call: TRBJ1-1; clone_size: -; v_call: TRBV19; cdr3_aa: CASRGTSQGKMNTEAFF; cdr3_nt: TGTGCCAGTAGGGGGACCAGTCAGGGGAAAATGAACACTGAAGCTTTCTTT
d_call: -; j_call: TRBJ2-6; clone_size: -; v_call: TRBV6-5; cdr3_aa: CASSLGGSGANVLTF; cdr3_nt: TGTGCCAGCAGCCTAGGGGGTTCTGGGGCCAACGTCCTGACTTTC
d_call: -; j_call: TRBJ2-4; clone_size: -; v_call: TRBV10-3; cdr3_aa: CAISGDRQNIQYF; cdr3_nt: TGTGCCATCAGTGGAGACAGACAAAACATTCAGTACTTC
d_call: -; j_call: TRBJ2-1; clone_size: -; v_call: TRBV4-1; cdr3_aa: CASSQVLLASSYNEQFF; cdr3_nt: TGCGCCAGCAGCCAAGTTTTACTAGCCAGCTCCTACAATGAGCAGTTCTTC
d_call: TRBD1; j_call: TRBJ2-1; clone_size: -; v_call: TRBV27; cdr3_aa: CASSLGPFGQGDEQFF; cdr3_nt: TGTGCCAGCAGTTTGGGCCCTTTTGGACAGGGGGATGAGCAGTTCTTC
d_call: -; j_call: TRBJ2-4; clone_size: -; v_call: TRBV4-1; cdr3_aa: CASSQLPGLLAKNIQYF; cdr3_nt: TGCGCCAGCAGCCAACTACCGGGACTCTTAGCCAAAAACATTCAGTACTTC
d_call: TRBD2; j_call: TRBJ2-5; clone_size: -; v_call: TRBV27; cdr3_aa: CASSPGTSGRVQTQYF; cdr3_nt: TGTGCCAGCAGCCCCGGGACTAGCGGGAGGGTGCAGACCCAGTACTTC
d_call: TRBD2; j_call: TRBJ2-7; clone_size: -; v_call: TRBV6-5; cdr3_aa: CASSISGATYEQYF; cdr3_nt: TGTGCCAGCAGCATCAGCGGGGCAACCTACGAGCAGTACTTC
d_call: -; j_call: TRBJ2-2; clone_size: -; v_call: TRBV5-4; cdr3_aa: CASSWGSGNTGELFF; cdr3_nt: TGTGCCAGCAGCTGGGGTAGCGGGAACACCGGGGAGCTGTTTTTT
d_call: TRBD1; j_call: TRBJ2-7; clone_size: -; v_call: TRBV4-1; cdr3_aa: CASSQRTGDEQYF; cdr3_nt: TGCGCCAGCAGCCAGCGGACAGGGGACGAGCAGTACTTC
d_call: TRBD2; j_call: TRBJ2-7; clone_size: -; v_call: TRBV2; cdr3_aa: CATLGLAGGSEQYF; cdr3_nt: TGTGCCACCTTGGGACTAGCGGGAGGAAGCGAGCAGTACTTC
d_call: -; j_call: TRBJ2-2; clone_size: once; v_call: TRBV7-9; cdr3_aa: CASSPPTVAGTGELFF; cdr3_nt: TGTGCCAGCAGCCCGCCGACAGTCGCCGGCACCGGGGAGCTGTTTTTT
d_call: -; j_call: TRBJ1-1; clone_size: -; v_call: TRBV7-9; cdr3_aa: CASSLQGGSTEAFF; cdr3_nt: TGTGCCAGCAGCCTACAGGGAGGGAGCACTGAAGCTTTCTTT
d_call: TRBD1; j_call: TRBJ1-5; clone_size: -; v_call: TRBV19; cdr3_aa: CASRLDRGVNQPQHF; cdr3_nt: TGTGCCAGTAGGCTAGACAGGGGGGTCAATCAGCCCCAGCATTTT
d_call: -; j_call: TRBJ1-3; clone_size: once; v_call: TRBV30; cdr3_aa: CAWSLPANTIYF; cdr3_nt: TGTGCCTGGAGTCTTCCCGCGAACACCATATATTTT
d_call: -; j_call: TRBJ2-3; clone_size: -; v_call: TRBV7-3; cdr3_aa: CASSSDGGITDTQYF; cdr3_nt: TGTGCCAGCAGTAGCGACGGGGGAATCACAGATACGCAGTATTTT
d_call: TRBD2; j_call: TRBJ2-5; clone_size: -; v_call: TRBV7-2; cdr3_aa: CASSPRVGGETQYF; cdr3_nt: TGTGCCAGCAGCCCCCGGGTGGGGGGGGAGACCCAGTACTTC
d_call: -; j_call: TRBJ1-5; clone_size: -; v_call: TRBV27; cdr3_aa: CASSLKGYQPQHF; cdr3_nt: TGTGCCAGCAGTTTAAAGGGGTACCAGCCCCAGCATTTT
d_call: -; j_call: TRBJ2-1; clone_size: once; v_call: TRBV10-3; cdr3_aa: CAIRDRSGVGEQFF; cdr3_nt: TGTGCCATCAGGGACCGTTCCGGGGTGGGTGAGCAGTTCTTC
d_call: TRBD2; j_call: TRBJ2-2; clone_size: -; v_call: TRBV5-1; cdr3_aa: CASSMRLAGVVNTGELFF; cdr3_nt: TGCGCCAGCAGCATGCGACTAGCGGGAGTGGTCAACACCGGGGAGCTGTTTTTT
d_call: -; j_call: TRBJ1-1; clone_size: few; v_call: TRBV6-6; cdr3_aa: CASSSLVTEAFF; cdr3_nt: TGTGCCAGCAGTTCCCTCGTTACTGAAGCTTTCTTT
d_call: TRBD1; j_call: TRBJ1-1; clone_size: -; v_call: TRBV13; cdr3_aa: CASTPPDRGVDTEAFF; cdr3_nt: TGTGCCAGCACACCCCCGGACAGGGGCGTGGACACTGAAGCTTTCTTT
d_call: -; j_call: TRBJ2-3; clone_size: -; v_call: TRBV27; cdr3_aa: CASSLSLRVTDTQYF; cdr3_nt: TGTGCCAGCAGTTTGAGCCTCCGCGTCACAGATACGCAGTATTTT
d_call: TRBD1; j_call: TRBJ2-7; clone_size: many; v_call: TRBV4-1; cdr3_aa: CASSQGTGLSYEQYF; cdr3_nt: TGCGCCAGCAGCCAGGGGACAGGCCTCTCCTACGAGCAGTACTTC
d_call: TRBD2; j_call: TRBJ2-1; clone_size: -; v_call: TRBV7-9; cdr3_aa: CASSRTSGSNEQFF; cdr3_nt: TGTGCCAGCAGCCGGACTAGCGGGAGCAATGAGCAGTTCTTC
d_call: -; j_call: TRBJ2-7; clone_size: -; v_call: TRBV7-2; cdr3_aa: CASSVDRLAYEQYF; cdr3_nt: TGTGCCAGCAGCGTCGACAGGTTAGCCTACGAGCAGTACTTC
d_call: TRBD1; j_call: TRBJ1-1; clone_size: -; v_call: TRBV6-6; cdr3_aa: CASRLPGQGTEAFF; cdr3_nt: TGTGCCAGCAGACTGCCGGGACAGGGGACTGAAGCTTTCTTT
d_call: TRBD1; j_call: TRBJ2-7; clone_size: -; v_call: TRBV7-9; cdr3_aa: CASTGTGGTEGQYF; cdr3_nt: TGTGCCAGCACCGGGACAGGGGGGACTGAGGGGCAGTACTTC
d_call: -; j_call: TRBJ1-3; clone_size: -; v_call: TRBV10-3; cdr3_aa: CAISRTQSSGNTIYF; cdr3_nt: TGTGCCATCAGTCGCACCCAGTCGTCTGGAAACACCATATATTTT
d_call: TRBD1; j_call: TRBJ1-5; clone_size: -; v_call: TRBV10-3; cdr3_aa: CATNGTANQPQHF; cdr3_nt: TGTGCCACCAACGGGACAGCGAATCAGCCCCAGCATTTT
d_call: TRBD2; j_call: TRBJ2-7; clone_size: -; v_call: TRBV6-1; cdr3_aa: CAGGGANTWDEQYF; cdr3_nt: TGTGCCGGGGGAGGGGCCAATACCTGGGACGAGCAGTACTTC
d_call: TRBD2; j_call: TRBJ2-7; clone_size: -; v_call: TRBV7-2; cdr3_aa: CASSLGRLAGGAEQYF; cdr3_nt: TGTGCCAGCAGCTTAGGGAGACTAGCGGGAGGAGCCGAGCAGTACTTC
d_call: TRBD1; j_call: TRBJ1-2; clone_size: -; v_call: TRBV18; cdr3_aa: CASSSRDRGAGYTF; cdr3_nt: TGTGCCAGCTCAAGCCGGGACAGGGGGGCTGGCTACACCTTC
d_call: -; j_call: TRBJ2-1; clone_size: -; v_call: TRBV6-1; cdr3_aa: CASSESRAYNEQFF; cdr3_nt: TGTGCCAGCAGTGAATCTCGGGCCTACAATGAGCAGTTCTTC
d_call: TRBD2; j_call: TRBJ2-2; clone_size: -; v_call: TRBV4-1; cdr3_aa: CASSSPSGRARTGELFF; cdr3_nt: TGCGCCAGCAGCAGCCCTAGCGGGAGGGCGAGGACCGGGGAGCTGTTTTTT
d_call: -; j_call: TRBJ2-1; clone_size: -; v_call: TRBV7-3; cdr3_aa: CASSLSGPHNEQFF; cdr3_nt: TGTGCCAGCAGCTTAAGTGGGCCCCACAATGAGCAGTTCTTC
d_call: -; j_call: TRBJ1-5; clone_size: -; v_call: TRBV4-2; cdr3_aa: CASSPSPLAINQPQHF; cdr3_nt: TGTGCCAGCAGCCCATCCCCATTGGCCATCAATCAGCCCCAGCATTTT